Listed below are T cell receptor beta chains from one sample, sequenced in a study of blood T cell repertoires in COVID-19. Clones were sequenced by immunoSEQ multiplex PCR, and TCRdb holds only the in-frame ones, with some missing. The table lists some 230,000 clones, about 85% of them singletons. Sequencing was done on a sample of peripheral blood. These receptors came from a woman in her forties or fifties with COVID-19, enrolled during active disease. The conserved cysteine and the conserved F or W are not part of the CDR3 here. D genes are given only for firm matches.

TRBV27	.	TRBJ2-3	13	ASSLDLQPTDTQY
TRBV6-1	TRBD2	TRBJ2-5	12	ASSEVGGGETQY
TRBV12-3/TRBV12-4	TRBD1	TRBJ2-7	11	ASGDRSSYEQY
TRBV4-1	.	TRBJ1-2	14	ASSQTSRGSTYGYT
TRBV5-1	.	TRBJ2-2	11	ASSLEHTGELF
TRBV27	.	TRBJ1-2	12	ASFDTRTNYGYT
TRBV6-5	.	TRBJ2-7	13	ASSSQGKLAYEQY
TRBV30	TRBD1	TRBJ1-6	13	AWSPGTAVNSPLH
TRBV2	TRBD1	TRBJ1-1	12	ASREGATNTEAF
TRBV7-8	.	TRBJ1-4	13	ASSLGQLDNEKLF
TRBV27	.	TRBJ1-2	11	ASSLREHYGYT
TRBV15	.	TRBJ1-2	11	ATRERGGNGYT
TRBV5-1	TRBD1	TRBJ2-3	14	ASSLAGTASTDTQY
TRBV25-1	TRBD1	TRBJ1-6	13	ASRTLTGGESPLH
TRBV27	TRBD1	TRBJ2-5	12	ASSTRDREETQY
TRBV28	TRBD1	TRBJ2-7	11	ASSWGQGYEQY
TRBV19	TRBD1	TRBJ1-1	12	ASNVGTGRTEAF
TRBV5-1	.	TRBJ1-3	14	ASSLATVSSGNTIY
TRBV6-6	.	TRBJ1-5	13	ASSYSGGAGQPQH
TRBV12-5	.	TRBJ1-5	12	ASGLGTGNQPQH
TRBV4-1	.	TRBJ1-2	14	ASSQVSFGGHYGYT
TRBV11-3	.	TRBJ1-3	13	ASSLDGLSGNTIY
TRBV19	TRBD1	TRBJ1-3	10	ASIGQVATIY
TRBV28	.	TRBJ1-2	13	ATSVMGGFNYGYT
TRBV7-2	TRBD1	TRBJ1-2	12	ASTLQPGQYGYT
TRBV11-2	TRBD2	TRBJ2-7	13	ASSLPGLASYEQY
TRBV6-2/TRBV6-3	.	TRBJ2-6	13	ASSSRRAGANVLT
TRBV25-1	.	TRBJ2-1	12	ASSEGDFYNEQF
TRBV5-1	.	TRBJ2-3	12	ASSLQGRTDTQY
TRBV12-1	.	TRBJ1-5	15	ASSFGPKGEWAQPQH
TRBV5-1	.	TRBJ2-7	10	ASSPDTFKQY
TRBV19	.	TRBJ1-4	13	ASSPQQGSNEKLF
TRBV11-2	.	TRBJ2-7	12	ASSPRGMGYEQY
TRBV11-3	.	TRBJ2-1	13	ASSLGGFAHNEQF
TRBV7-9	.	TRBJ2-2	11	ASSSSSAGELF
TRBV4-1	.	TRBJ2-4	12	ASSSSVAKNIQY
TRBV19	.	TRBJ2-6	14	ASSRDSSSGANVLT
TRBV13	TRBD1	TRBJ1-5	13	ASSLGGQGRQPQH
TRBV19	TRBD2	TRBJ2-7	13	ASSKPGLAGGQQY
TRBV6-2/TRBV6-3	.	TRBJ1-5	11	ASSLVSNQPQH
TRBV5-1	.	TRBJ2-3	14	ASSSGQHYSTDTQY
TRBV4-2	TRBD1	TRBJ2-3	15	ASSHDITGQVTDTQY
TRBV6-1	TRBD2	TRBJ2-1	16	ASSDRRGGLSSYNEQF
TRBV3-1/TRBV3-2	.	TRBJ1-3	12	ASSQPRSRNTIY
TRBV29-1	.	TRBJ1-2	11	SAPSTGGDGYT
TRBV5-6	TRBD1	TRBJ2-7	13	ASSLPGTGVYEQY
TRBV25-1	.	TRBJ1-2	13	ASSEVWPGSAGYT
TRBV28	TRBD1	TRBJ1-6	13	ASSLRGPGGSPLH
TRBV6-5	TRBD1	TRBJ1-1	13	ASTRSGTATTEAF
TRBV28	.	TRBJ1-5	13	ASSFTQGSNQPQH
TRBV15	TRBD1	TRBJ1-3	14	ATSRRLDRGGNTIY
TRBV4-3	.	TRBJ1-2	13	ASSRTTGAGYGYT
TRBV5-4	.	TRBJ2-1	14	ASSSQATTRSLEQF